A single count supports the clone carrying this TCR beta chain. Its antigen remains unknown. The data are from a study of shared clonotypes between healthy human individuals. Template for every sorted-subset replicate PCR totaled about 0.2 ug DNA, some 30,000 T cell genomes. Assay used: immunoSEQ multiplex PCR; TCRdb lists only in-frame clones, some missing. This table holds millions of clones, roughly 96% found once. The study, taken as a whole, reports: The sharing of 5% to 6.5% of naive CD4 clonotypes was seen across a handful of donors.

Unmatched junction bases numbered 16, after V lost 10 bases and J lost 10 bases. CDR1 and CDR2 (germline): ENHRY, SYGVKD. CDR3 length: 15 residues. Nashville, Tennessee was home to all donors, who were Caucasian adults. The rearrangement uses TRBV10-3 and TRBJ1-6; 7 nucleotides match TRBD1. The source of this sequence is a man between 18 and 35 years old in good health. Sequencing input: naive CD4+ T cells sorted from blood. Subset reported: CD45RA+ positively selected. CDR3 protein: CATLGATGSGSPLHF. CDR3 nucleotide sequence: TGTGCCACCCTTGGGGCGACAGGGAGCGGATCACCCCTCCACTTT.